This T cell receptor beta chain appears in the sequencing data of a study of PD-L1 blockade in urothelial cancer (dated by TCRdb to about 2017). As for the study more broadly: All patients started therapy around 2014 and received atezolizumab 1,200 mg intravenously every 3 weeks. About 90% of the roughly 30 patients were identified as males with urothelial cancer of bladder origin, and a prior smoking history was reported by 18 of 29 patients. An ECOG performance status of 0 or 1 was recorded for the patients, and 0 to 3 prior chemotherapy regimens had been received by the patients. Blood samples were analyzed 3 weeks after the start of treatment (second dose) and 6 weeks after the start of treatment. Blood samples gave a median of around 140,000 T cells and tens of thousands of unique TCRs, with a median clonality of roughly 0.081. The study, an exploratory multi-omic analysis, examined somatic, immune and clinical correlates of response to PD-L1 blockade with atezolizumab in urothelial cancer. Pretreatment tumor samples, along with matched peripheral blood collected serially before and after atezolizumab treatment, underwent TCR sequencing. Durable clinical benefit was defined as a progression-free survival longer than 6 months, and TCR features were additionally tested against progression-free survival and overall survival. In the same patients who had TCR sequencing, pretreatment tumors also underwent whole exome sequencing and RNA sequencing. Durable clinical benefit was achieved by nine patients and was not achieved by 20 patients. Pretreatment blood TCR-seq was available for about 30 patients, at least one posttreatment blood collection was obtained for around 25 patients, and tumor TCR-seq was available for around 25 patients.

General study outcomes and caveats: Greater expansion of tumor-associated TCR clones in peripheral blood 3 weeks after the start of treatment was observed in patients with durable benefit (n of about 20, p = 0.022). Because the sample size was small (n ≈ 30) and many exploratory analyses were performed, the results are intended to be hypothesis-generating. Improved progression-free and overall survival was found to be associated with pretreatment peripheral blood TCR clonality below the median.

This clone was detected a few times. Its antigen is unknown. There are no base qualities to consult, and no much larger clone falls within one base. Synthetic TCR analog templates were spiked into each PCR to estimate absolute template abundance from read counts. The immunoSEQ assay was used to amplify TCRbeta CDR3 regions from genomic DNA with bias-controlled V and J gene primers. Rearranged TCRbeta segments were sequenced at approximately 20X coverage. In the original analysis: Sequencing errors were corrected by clustering and CDR3s were annotated against IMGT to assign V, D and J genes. Only productive TCRbeta rearrangements were used in downstream analyses, excluding out-of-frame or stop-codon sequences. Clonality was computed as one minus Shannon entropy normalized by the log of the number of unique productive sequences. Fisher's exact test with Benjamini-Hochberg correction, using a cutoff of adjusted p below 0.01, was how clones that differed between time points or between blood and tumor were identified. Held by TCRdb, this immuneACCESS table contains in-frame sequences only and omits some clones. Under half of the omission traces to an unresolved V gene where checked; the cause of the rest is unknown. V and J calls and clone size are copied from that table; D and trimming were computed from the DNA. In all, the sample holds about 50,000 clones, and about 83% of those were seen once. The biggest ten clones account for about 14% of the sample.

From V the trimming removes 4 bases and from J it removes 4 bases, while the gene matches leave 9 bases of the junction unaccounted for. The CDR3 starts with the cysteine, ends with the phenylalanine, and has 16 residues. The entry retains the CDR3 DNA only, 48 bases that are in frame from base 1. From the germline V gene, CDR1 is LGHNA and CDR2 is YSLEER. The time point label for this specimen denotes: pretreatment peripheral blood. The cohort comprised around 30 patients with locally advanced or metastatic urothelial carcinoma treated at Memorial Sloan Kettering on a trial protocol. Peripheral blood mononuclear cells were collected pretreatment and during treatment, with between 1 and 8 total time points obtained per patient. The Qiagen DNeasy Blood extraction kit was used to purify genomic DNA from total PBMCs and tumor samples. PBMCs were collected pretreatment and during treatment, and were isolated and stored as previously described.

The sample here was PBMCs, taken around atezolizumab (anti-PD-L1) treatment. This receptor was taken from a woman in her fifties or sixties with urothelial cancer. Recombination linked TRBV4-3 to TRBJ2-5; 10 bases in the junction line up with TRBD1. The nucleotide sequence is TGCGCCAGCAGCCCCAAGACCGGGACAGGGGCAGAGACCCAGTACTTC. Its translation reads: CASSPKTGTGAETQYF.